Listed here are 29 T cell receptor beta chains from one sample, sequenced in a study of blood T cell repertoires in COVID-19. Assay used: immunoSEQ multiplex PCR; TCRdb lists only in-frame clones, some missing. The sample shows tens of thousands of clones, 65% to 90% of them seen only once. The sequencing input was peripheral blood. The receptors were gathered from a man between 65 and 85 years old with active or convalescent COVID-19.

V gene TRBV4-2 combines with J gene TRBJ2-5; 8 positions agree with TRBD1. The CDR3 has 19 amino acids. CDR1 is LGHNA, CDR2 YNFKEQ, per germline. The trim removed 2 bases at V and 1 base at J, leaving 15 bases unmatched. In DNA, the CDR3 is TGTGCCAGCAGCCAATATTACCCTAGGGACAGGAAGAGCCAAGAGACCCAGTACTTC. It is translated as CASSQYYPRDRKSQETQYF.

The V gene is TRBV30, the J gene TRBJ1-4; D remains ambiguous. The V gene's germline CDR1 is GTSNPN and CDR2 SVGIG (reference sequence). The CDR3 sequence is 13 residues long. V was pared by 1 base and J by 7 bases, with 10 bases between. The CDR3 bases are TGTGCCTGGAGTGAAGGACTGTCTGAAAAACTGTTTTTT. It is translated as CAWSEGLSEKLFF.

This chain links TRBV7-3 with TRBJ2-3; TRBD2 matches 9 bases. Germline values: CDR1 SGHTA, CDR2 FQGTGA. Losses at the gene ends were 8 bases for V and 6 bases for J; bases not matched to a gene: 9. The CDR3 has 14 amino acids. The CDR3 region is CASAFSGSVDTQYF. The CDR3 coding sequence is TGTGCCAGCGCCTTTAGCGGGAGCGTGGATACGCAGTATTTT.

The V call is TRBV9, the J call TRBJ1-1; TRBD1 is a possible D gene (5 bases). Per the germline V gene, CDR1 is SGDLS and CDR2 is YYNGEE. V gave up 0 bases and J gave up 1 base, with 7 bases separating them. This CDR3 has 14 amino acids. This CDR3 is CASSVVGANTEAFF. For the CDR3, the DNA is TGTGCCAGCAGCGTAGTAGGGGCGAACACTGAAGCTTTCTTT.

This sequence joins TRBV10-3 and TRBJ2-7, with D perhaps TRBD1 (5 bases). The CDR3 contains 11 residues. Germline V gene lookup returns CDR1 ENHRY and CDR2 SYGVKD. V was shortened by 5 bases and J by 4 bases, with 6 bases between the two germline ends. The CDR3 DNA follows: TGTGCCATCAGTCCAGGGTACGAGCAGTACTTC. Amino acids: CAISPGYEQYF.

The J gene is TRBJ2-7, the V gene TRBV7-9; 9 nucleotides agree with TRBD2. The CDR3 runs 17 residues. V gave up 5 bases and J gave up 4 bases; unmatched junction bases: 15. CDR1 and CDR2 from the germline V gene are SEHNR and FQNEAQ (reference sequence). CDR3 loop: CASSPRGASGRLYEQYF. In DNA, the CDR3 is TGTGCCAGCAGCCCCCGGGGGGCCAGCGGGAGGTTGTACGAGCAGTACTTC.

Only one count was recorded for this clone. The chain recombines TRBV6-6 with TRBJ1-2; no clear D. Trimming cost V 2 bases and J 8 bases, with 12 bases left between them. The CDR3 runs 13 residues. Germline CDR1 is MNHNY and CDR2 is SVGAGI (reference sequence). Here the CDR3 reads CASSYEALQGYTF. The CDR3 DNA reads TGTGCCAGCAGTTACGAGGCCCTCCAGGGCTACACCTTC.

This chain connects TRBV27 to TRBJ2-5, with 8 positions matching TRBD1. After removal of 0 bases from V and 2 bases from J, the junction contained 8 bases not matched to a gene. Germline lookup yields CDR1 MNHEY and CDR2 SMNVEV (reference sequence). This CDR3 is built from 17 residues. The CDR3 DNA reads TGTGCCAGCAGTTTATCGGTTACAGGGGGAATACAAGAGACCCAGTACTTC. This codes for CASSLSVTGGIQETQYF.

V is TRBV30 and J is TRBJ1-4; possible D gene TRBD1, 5 bases. The germline V and J ends were trimmed by 4 bases and 0 bases, with 12 bases remaining between them. This CDR3 comprises 15 residues. Germline-derived CDR1 and CDR2 are GTSNPN and SVGIG (reference sequence). The CDR3 bases are TGTGCCTGGATGGGGGGACTGGCAACTAATGAAAAACTGTTTTTT. This codes for CAWMGGLATNEKLFF. The variable domain in full, with the rest retrieved from reference TRBV30 and TRBJ1-4, is SQTIHQWPATLVQPVGSPLSLECTVEGTSNPNLYWYRQAAGRGLQLLFYSVGIGQISSEVPQNLSASRPQDRQFILSSKKLLLSDSGFYLCAWMGGLATNEKLFFGSGTQLSVL.

The chain couples TRBV11-3 to TRBJ2-3; 10 nucleotides match TRBD2. The CDR3 totals 18 residues. J lost 2 bases, V lost 1 base, and 9 bases had no gene match. Per germline, CDR1 SGHNT and CDR2 YENEEA. In DNA form, the CDR3 reads TGTGCCAGCAGCTTAGGAACAGGGGGACTAGCGTTCACAGATACGCAGTATTTT. Amino acid sequence: CASSLGTGGLAFTDTQYF.

This sequence joins TRBV7-6 and TRBJ1-2; 7 bases match TRBD1. This CDR3 contains 13 residues. V shed 1 base and J 8 bases; nucleotides not matched to a gene: 4. Germline CDR1 is SGHVS and CDR2 is FNYEAQ. CDR3 coding DNA: TGTGCCAGCAGCTTAGGACAGGGCTGGGGCTACACCTTC. This translates into CASSLGQGWGYTF.

The chain carries TRBV10-2 and TRBJ2-5, with D possibly being TRBD1 (6 bases). Germline assignment: CDR1 WSHSY and CDR2 SAAADI. V was shortened by 6 bases and J by 0 bases, with 14 bases between the two germline ends. The CDR3 is 15 amino acids. The CDR3 DNA follows: TGCGCCAGCAGCCCCCAGGGGCGGAACCAAGAGACCCAGTACTTC. Protein sequence: CASSPQGRNQETQYF.

V gene TRBV4-2 combines with J gene TRBJ2-3; 12 nucleotides line up with TRBD2. The germline V gene encodes CDR1 LGHNA and CDR2 YNFKEQ. The ends lost 0 bases at V and 0 bases at J; junction bases unmatched: 7. The CDR3 has 19 residues. The CDR3 loop reads CASSQDPGLAGLSTDTQYF. The CDR3 DNA reads TGTGCCAGCAGCCAAGACCCGGGACTAGCGGGCCTTAGCACAGATACGCAGTATTTT.

The chain uses TRBV28 and TRBJ2-7; a weak D match, TRBD2 (6 bases). The CDR3 runs to 15 residues. V was pared by 4 bases and J by 2 bases, with 15 bases between. The germline CDR1 and CDR2 sequences are MDHEN and SYDVKM. CDR3 in amino acids: CASSSEGAGPYEQYF. DNA for the CDR3: TGTGCCAGCAGTTCCGAGGGCGCGGGGCCCTACGAGCAGTACTTC.

This clone occurred once. CDR3 loop: CASSVTGTGNSPLHF. CDR3 sequence (DNA): TGTGCCAGCAGTGTAACCGGGACAGGGAACTCACCCCTCCACTTT. The V and J genes are TRBV28 and TRBJ1-6; 9 nucleotides align to TRBD1. Germline V gene sequence: CDR1 MDHEN, CDR2 SYDVKM. The CDR3 has 15 residues. J lost 10 bases, V lost 5 bases, and 9 bases had no gene match.

The rearrangement links TRBV11-2 to TRBJ2-5; 9 positions agree with TRBD1. CDR1 and CDR2 from the germline V gene are SGHAT and FQNNGV. The ends lost 0 bases at V and 7 bases at J; junction bases unmatched: 6. The CDR3 loop spans 15 amino acids. The CDR3 DNA reads as TGTGCCAGCAGCTTAGACCCGGGACAGGGAGGGACCCAGTACTTC. Its translation is CASSLDPGQGGTQYF.

The rearrangement uses TRBV2 and TRBJ2-1; a possible D gene is TRBD2 (6 bases). In germline, CDR1 is SNHLY, CDR2 FYNNEI. Trimming took off 6 bases at V and 5 bases at J, with 17 bases between the two ends. The CDR3 runs to 15 residues. CDR3 sequence (DNA): TGTGCCAGCAGGCCAACGGGACTTAAAGACAATGAGCAGTTCTTC. Translation gives CASRPTGLKDNEQFF. The whole variable domain, filled in from reference TRBV2 and TRBJ2-1, reads EPEVTQTPSHQVTQMGQEVILRCVPISNHLYFYWYRQILGQKVEFLVSFYNNEISEKSEIFDDQFSVERPDGSNFTLKIRSTKLEDSAMYFCASRPTGLKDNEQFFGPGTRLTVL.

The rearrangement uses TRBV19 and TRBJ2-1; perhaps TRBD2 as D (5 bases). Per the germline V gene, CDR1 is LNHDA and CDR2 is SQIVND (reference sequence). Trimming left V 3 bases short and J 10 bases short, with 13 bases between. This CDR3 comprises 13 residues. CDR3 sequence reads: CASSMAEWEEQFF. CDR3 nucleotide sequence: TGTGCCAGTAGTATGGCGGAGTGGGAGGAGCAGTTCTTC.

The chain uses TRBV28 and TRBJ1-3; TRBD1 matches 7 bases. The junction had 11 bases not matched to a gene; V was cut back by 5 bases and J by 4 bases. Germline V gene data show CDR1 as MDHEN and CDR2 as SYDVKM. This CDR3 comprises 16 residues. The CDR3 DNA reads TGTGCCAGCAGTCAGAGACAGGGACCCGCGGGAAACACCATATATTTT. Its protein product is CASSQRQGPAGNTIYF.

This clone was seen a handful of times. The V call is TRBV11-2, the J call TRBJ2-7, with D hard to call. The CDR3 spans 15 residues. Between the trimmed V and J ends, which lost 1 base and 4 bases, there was a span of 14 bases. CDR1 and CDR2 (germline): SGHAT, FQNNGV. The DNA of the CDR3 is TGTGCCAGCAGCTTAGTACCAGGTCGGAAATACGAGCAGTACTTC. Translation gives CASSLVPGRKYEQYF.

The rearrangement joins TRBV2 to TRBJ1-1; 7 bases agree with TRBD1. This CDR3 is built from 16 residues. CDR1 SNHLY and CDR2 FYNNEI come from the germline V gene. V shed 7 bases, J shed 1 base, and the junction held 12 bases outside the gene matches. In DNA form, the CDR3 reads TGTGCCAGCACCGAAAGTCGAGACAGGGCGAACACTGAAGCTTTCTTT. Translating it yields CASTESRDRANTEAFF.

This sequence joins TRBV11-3 and TRBJ2-2, with TRBD2 matching 12 bases. This CDR3 is 16 amino acids long. Germline-derived CDR1 and CDR2 are SGHNT and YENEEA. V lost 6 bases, J lost 5 bases, and 7 bases stayed unmatched. CDR3 in DNA: TGTGCCAGCAGGGAGACTAGCGGGAGTTTGACCGGGGAGCTGTTTTTT. This gives the protein CASRETSGSLTGELFF.

CDR3 sequence: CASSLQIGGQETQYF. Here the CDR3 DNA reads TGCGCCAGCAGCTTGCAGATCGGGGGCCAAGAGACCCAGTACTTC. The chain couples TRBV5-1 to TRBJ2-5; TRBD2 is a possible D gene (6 bases). Germline CDR1 and CDR2: SGHRS and YFSETQ. CDR3 length equals 15 residues. Trimming took 1 base from V and 1 from J, leaving 11 bases between them.

The rearrangement uses TRBV5-7 and TRBJ2-3, with a tentative D call TRBD2 (6 bases). TRBV5-7 is an open reading frame, and its role is uncertain. V was pared by 9 bases and J by 0 bases, with 8 bases between. The CDR3 runs to 12 residues. CDR3 region: CAIGTSTDTQYF. The CDR3 coding sequence is TGTGCCATCGGGACTAGCACAGATACGCAGTATTTT.

This chain joins TRBV20-1 and TRBJ2-7; tentatively, D is TRBD2 (5 bases). The CDR3 extends over 13 amino acids. V dropped 3 bases and J dropped 2 bases, with 11 bases sitting between them. Germline V CDR1 and CDR2: DFQATT, SNEGSKA (reference sequence). The CDR3 region has the DNA TGCAGTGCTAGTGGACTCTCAACCTACGAGCAGTACTTC. Translated, it gives CSASGLSTYEQYF.

The chain is built from TRBV28 and TRBJ1-2, with 9 bases aligning to TRBD1. The CDR3 is 14 amino acids. The J segment lost 6 bases and the V segment lost 5 bases, leaving 7 bases of the junction unmatched. Germline V gives CDR1 MDHEN, CDR2 SYDVKM. The CDR3 sequence: CASSPGQGTDGYTF. The CDR3 bases are TGTGCCAGCAGTCCGGGACAGGGAACGGATGGCTACACCTTC.

The chain has TRBV6-1 and TRBJ1-3, with 7 bases lining up with TRBD1. The CDR3 extends over 15 amino acids. J gave up 4 bases and V 3 bases, and 6 bases lay outside the gene matches. Germline V gene data show CDR1 as MNHNS and CDR2 as SASEGT. This CDR3 reads CASSDRRTGGNTIYF. The DNA for the CDR3 is TGTGCCAGCAGTGACCGCCGGACAGGCGGAAACACCATATATTTT.

Only a few counts were recorded for this clone. The rearrangement uses TRBV28 and TRBJ2-7; TRBD2 might be the D (6 bases). Deletions cut 6 bases from V and 1 base from J, with 16 bases between. From germline, CDR1 is MDHEN and CDR2 SYDVKM. The CDR3 sequence is 15 residues long. CDR3 sequence reads: CASSDGSLRSYEQYF. In DNA form, the CDR3 reads TGTGCCAGCAGCGACGGGAGTCTCAGGTCCTACGAGCAGTACTTC. Combining the CDR3 with reference TRBV28 and TRBJ2-7 gives the whole variable domain DVKVTQSSRYLVKRTGEKVFLECVQDMDHENMFWYRQDPGLGLRLIYFSYDVKMKEKGDIPEGYSVSREKKERFSLILESASTNQTSMYLCASSDGSLRSYEQYFGPGTRLTVT.

V gene TRBV6-5 combines with J gene TRBJ1-2; 8 bases agree with TRBD1. The CDR3 spans 15 residues. With 0 bases clipped from V and 3 bases from J, the junction kept 3 bases outside the gene matches. Germline V gene sequence: CDR1 MNHEY, CDR2 SVGAGI. CDR3 sequence: CASSYSGQGDYGYTF. CDR3 nucleotides: TGTGCCAGCAGTTACTCCGGACAGGGCGACTATGGCTACACCTTC.